This TCR beta chain emerged from a study of T cells in Graves' hyperthyroidism and ophthalmopathy. Study observations and caveats: Ophthalmopathy, which appeared later, was predicted by the model a median roughly 6.4 months before onset. Blood also showed most of the thyroid clonotypes that were expanded above 0.001.

Worth noting for this clonotype: What it recognizes is unknown.

The diagnoses drew upon clinical symptoms, serum thyroxine and TRAb, thyroid ultrasound and orbital computed tomography. The source material, RNA transcripts, was used to amplify TCR beta CDR3 regions. The HTBI primer set served for first-round RT-PCR of the TCR CDR3. From the multiplex PCR reads, TCRdb called clonotypes with MiXCR, one entry per CDR3 protein. The sample lists fewer than 900,000 distinct CDR3 sequences; approximately 16% were seen once. The CDR3 loop spans 12 amino acids. Per germline, CDR1 MGHDK and CDR2 SYGVNS. Trimming removed 3 bases at V and 11 bases at J, with 12 bases between. V is TRBV25-1 and J is TRBJ2-3; the D gene is possibly TRBD2 (5 bases). The specimen was blood. This receptor was taken from a man aged 18 to 30 with Graves' hyperthyroidism. This CDR3 is CASSESREGQYF. CDR3 nucleotides: TGTGCCAGCAGTGAGTCCCGTGAGGGGCAGTATTTT.